Below are 23 T cell receptor beta chains sequenced from a single sample in a study of cytomegalovirus exposure and HLA in healthy donors (dated by TCRdb to the late 2010s). Receptor libraries were prepared by the immunoSEQ multiplex PCR assay. For the multiplex PCR, a mixture combining 60 forward primers for TCR Vbeta segments and 13 reverse primers for TCR Jbeta segments was used. The table comes from immuneACCESS by way of TCRdb, which keeps in-frame sequences with V and J called. Part of the clones is missing from these tables; in studies checked, under half for an unresolved V gene and the rest for unknown reasons. The sample table records around 150,000 clones; around four fifths of these occur just once. Roughly 3.5% of the sample lies in the top ten. The sample was PBMCs. Receptors originate from a male donor in good health and CMV-seronegative.

This clone was picked up one time. This chain links TRBV10-3 with TRBJ1-5; D possibly corresponds to TRBD1 (6 bases). Looked up from germline, CDR1 is ENHRY and CDR2 is SYGVKD. Trimming took 0 bases from V and 6 from J, leaving 12 bases between them. The CDR3 has 15 residues. CDR3 residues: CAISESTGLVQPQHF. The CDR3 DNA is TGTGCCATCAGTGAGTCAACAGGGTTGGTTCAGCCCCAGCATTTT.

The rearrangement links TRBV7-3 to TRBJ2-2; 8 bases fit TRBD1. V dropped 5 bases and J dropped 3; count of bases not matched to a gene: 5. CDR3 size: 15 residues. Germline CDR1 reads SGHTA; CDR2 reads FQGTGA. The CDR3 loop reads CASSITGGYTGELFF. The DNA of the CDR3 is TGTGCCAGCAGCATCACAGGGGGATACACCGGGGAGCTGTTTTTT.

The chain links TRBV5-8 to TRBJ1-5; D is undetermined. Trimming shortened V by 4 bases and J by 0 bases, and 14 bases separated the two germline ends. The V gene's germline CDR1 is SGHTS and CDR2 YDEGEE. The CDR3 has 16 residues. CDR3 sequence: CASSRGSQNSNQPQHF. Written as DNA, the CDR3 is TGTGCCAGCAGCCGAGGTTCCCAAAATAGCAATCAGCCCCAGCATTTT.

The rearrangement joins TRBV9 to TRBJ1-4, with 8 bases aligning to TRBD1. The V segment lost 0 bases and the J segment 0 bases; nucleotides outside the gene matches: 4. Germline V gene sequence: CDR1 SGDLS, CDR2 YYNGEE. There are 17 residues in the CDR3. CDR3 sequence (DNA): TGTGCCAGCAGCGTAGGACAGGGGCATGCAACTAATGAAAAACTGTTTTTT. Amino acids: CASSVGQGHATNEKLFF.

The rearrangement uses TRBV9 and TRBJ2-1; TRBD1 aligns across 8 bases. This CDR3 spans 15 amino acids. Germline V lookup: CDR1 SGDLS, CDR2 YYNGEE. V was pared by 4 bases and J by 7 bases, with 10 bases of the junction left unmatched. CDR3 in amino acids: CASSITQGASNEQFF. Here the CDR3 DNA reads TGTGCCAGCAGCATTACCCAGGGGGCTAGTAATGAGCAGTTCTTC.

This chain joins TRBV6-5 and TRBJ2-7; tentative D call: TRBD2 (6 bases). Germline CDR1 and CDR2: MNHEY and SVGAGI. V gave up 8 bases and J gave up 4 bases, with 12 bases separating them. CDR3 length: 12 residues. The DNA of the CDR3 is TGTGCCAGCGATACTAGCCTTTACGAGCAGTACTTC. Its protein product is CASDTSLYEQYF.

V and J are TRBV27 and TRBJ1-6; D gene unclear. The CDR3 consists of 13 residues. V lost 4 bases, J lost 7 bases, and 8 bases lay in between. In germline, CDR1 is MNHEY, CDR2 SMNVEV (reference sequence). The CDR3 spells CASSSYRNSPLHF. The CDR3 nucleotides read TGTGCCAGCAGTTCGTACAGAAATTCACCCCTCCACTTT.

Only one count was recorded for this clone. The chain carries TRBV6-5 and TRBJ2-7; the D gene is possibly TRBD1 (6 bases). The CDR3 totals 15 residues. In germline, CDR1 is MNHEY, CDR2 SVGAGI. V was pared by 10 bases and J by 8 bases, with 27 bases between. The CDR3 coding sequence is TGTGCCACCCGCCCCGACCGGGCAGGGGTAGGTAAGCAGTACTTC. This sequence encodes CATRPDRAGVGKQYF.

The chain links TRBV5-8 to TRBJ2-3; maybe TRBD2 (6 bases). Germline CDR1 reads SGHTS; CDR2 reads YDEGEE. CDR3 length equals 15 residues. V was cut by 1 base and J by 2 bases, with 11 bases left in between. DNA of the CDR3: TGTGCCAGCAGCTTGCGGGGGTCGCACACAGATACGCAGTATTTT. Encoded protein: CASSLRGSHTDTQYF.

This rearrangement joins TRBV2 to TRBJ1-5, with TRBD1 matching 9 bases. CDR3 length: 19 residues. CDR1 SNHLY and CDR2 FYNNEI come from the germline V gene. V shed 2 bases, J shed 7 bases, and the junction held 18 bases outside the gene matches. The CDR3 DNA follows: TGTGCCAGCAGTGAATTCGGACTACCGACCGGGACAGGGAAGCAGCCCCAGCATTTT. Its protein product is CASSEFGLPTGTGKQPQHF. The whole variable domain, filled in from reference TRBV2 and TRBJ1-5, reads EPEVTQTPSHQVTQMGQEVILRCVPISNHLYFYWYRQILGQKVEFLVSFYNNEISEKSEIFDDQFSVERPDGSNFTLKIRSTKLEDSAMYFCASSEFGLPTGTGKQPQHFGDGTRLSIL.

V is TRBV9 and J is TRBJ2-1; a possible D gene is TRBD1 (5 bases). Looked up from germline, CDR1 is SGDLS and CDR2 is YYNGEE. There are 16 residues in the CDR3. V lost 1 base, J lost 6 bases, and 17 bases lay in between. The CDR3 nucleotides are TGTGCCAGCAGCGTAAGGGGCCACCCACCCTCCAATGAGCAGTTCTTC. Translated: CASSVRGHPPSNEQFF.

The V call is TRBV28, the J call TRBJ2-6; 10 positions match TRBD1. CDR1 MDHEN and CDR2 SYDVKM come from the germline V gene. Unmatched junction bases numbered 8, after V lost 7 bases and J lost 2 bases. The CDR3 spans 17 residues. CDR3 loop: CASTGQGVLPGANVLTF. The CDR3 DNA follows: TGTGCCAGCACCGGACAGGGGGTTCTTCCTGGGGCCAACGTCCTGACTTTC.

The V call is TRBV27, the J call TRBJ1-1; 10 positions match TRBD1. Looked up from germline, CDR1 is MNHEY and CDR2 is SMNVEV (reference sequence). V gave up 4 bases and J gave up 0 bases; unmatched junction bases: 8. This CDR3 has 17 residues. The CDR3 DNA reads TGTGCCAGCAGTTCAAGACAGGGGGCCCCACTGAACACTGAAGCTTTCTTT. This codes for CASSSRQGAPLNTEAFF.

This chain joins TRBV15 and TRBJ1-2, with TRBD1 as a possible D gene (6 bases). CDR1 is LNHNV and CDR2 is YYDKDF in the germline V gene (reference sequence). Trimming cost V 2 bases and J 6 bases, with 19 bases left between them. This CDR3 is built from 16 residues. CDR3 protein: CATSRIYRTARDGYTF. CDR3 nucleotide sequence: TGTGCCACCAGCAGAATATATAGGACAGCCCGAGATGGCTACACCTTC. The whole variable domain, remainder taken from reference TRBV15 and TRBJ1-2, is DAMVIQNPRYQVTQFGKPVTLSCSQTLNHNVMYWYQQKSSQAPKLLFHYYDKDFNNEADTPDNFQSRRPNTSFCFLDIRSPGLGDTAMYLCATSRIYRTARDGYTFGSGTRLTVV.

The rearrangement joins TRBV7-9 to TRBJ2-4; 9 bases line up with TRBD2. The CDR3 is made up of 19 amino acids. CDR1 and CDR2 from the germline V gene are SEHNR and FQNEAQ (reference sequence). The ends lost 1 base at V and 7 bases at J; junction bases unmatched: 17. The CDR3 reads CASSLEDSFSGRGGNIQYF. The CDR3 region has the DNA TGTGCCAGCAGCTTAGAAGATAGCTTTAGCGGGAGAGGAGGGAACATTCAGTACTTC.

The chain joins TRBV9 to TRBJ2-1, with 13 nucleotides matching TRBD2. CDR1 is SGDLS, CDR2 YYNGEE, per germline. V shed 4 bases and J 2 bases; nucleotides not matched to a gene: 12. CDR3 length equals 19 residues. The CDR3 sequence: CASSPHRTSGSVTYNEQFF. The CDR3 DNA follows: TGTGCCAGCAGCCCCCACCGGACTAGCGGGAGTGTAACCTACAATGAGCAGTTCTTC.

This chain uses TRBV27 with TRBJ2-7; 8 bases are a match to TRBD2. J was trimmed by 0 bases and V by 9 bases; bases with no gene match: 13. The CDR3 consists of 16 residues. Germline loops: CDR1 MNHEY, CDR2 SMNVEV (reference sequence). The CDR3 DNA reads as TGTGCCAGTGGAGGACTAGCTCTCGATTCCTCCTACGAGCAGTACTTC. Its protein product is CASGGLALDSSYEQYF.

The chain is built from TRBV21-1 and TRBJ2-6; the D segment call TRBD1 is taken from the table without a DNA check. TRBV21-1 is annotated as a pseudogene. The CDR3 length is 18 residues. CDR3 in amino acids: CASSKAGTESSGANVLTF. In DNA form, the CDR3 reads TGTGCCAGCAGCAAAGCGGGGACAGAATCCTCTGGGGCCAACGTCCTGACTTTC.

The J gene is TRBJ2-2, the V gene TRBV6-1; 7 nucleotides line up with TRBD1. The CDR3 loop spans 15 amino acids. Germline CDR1 and CDR2: MNHNS and SASEGT. V gave up 7 bases and J gave up 6 bases; unmatched junction bases: 11. The CDR3 is CASKFSGGFAGELFF. DNA for the CDR3: TGTGCCAGCAAGTTCTCAGGGGGATTTGCCGGGGAGCTGTTTTTT.

The V call is TRBV7-2, the J call TRBJ2-1, with 8 bases aligning to TRBD2. CDR1 is SGHTA, CDR2 FQGNSA, per germline. The V gene end was trimmed by 6 bases and the J gene end by 12 bases; junction bases not matched to a gene: 16. The CDR3 loop spans 15 amino acids. Here the CDR3 DNA reads TGTGCCAGCAGTCCAACTAGCGGAACGGCGTATGCGCAGTTCTTC. The encoded protein is CASSPTSGTAYAQFF.

Written as DNA, the CDR3 is TGTGCCAGCAGCTGGGACGGGGGGGCCGAGTTCAGGGAGACCCAGTACTTC. Translating gives CASSWDGGAEFRETQYF. The chain is built from TRBV11-2 and TRBJ2-5, with TRBD2 matching 8 bases. CDR1 SGHAT and CDR2 FQNNGV come from the germline V gene. CDR3 size: 17 residues. Trimming removed 4 bases from V and 5 bases from J; junction bases left unmatched: 15.

This chain joins TRBV12-5 and TRBJ2-3, with 7 bases lining up with TRBD1. The CDR3 has 14 amino acids. Germline V gene sequence: CDR1 LGHNT, CDR2 FRNRAP. V was pared by 6 bases and J by 5 bases, with 8 bases of the junction left unmatched. CDR3 region: CASGRTGSRDTQYF. The CDR3, as DNA: TGTGCTAGTGGCCGGACAGGAAGCCGAGATACGCAGTATTTT.

The V and J genes are TRBV5-1 and TRBJ2-5; 7 bases are shared with TRBD2. The junction had 14 bases not matched to a gene; V was cut back by 4 bases and J by 5 bases. Germline CDR1 and CDR2: SGHRS and YFSETQ. The CDR3 has 16 amino acids. As DNA, the CDR3 is TGCGCCAGCAGCCTCGCGCGGGCGGGAGTAAGGGAGACCCAGTACTTC. Protein: CASSLARAGVRETQYF.